In this sample, the clone carrying this T cell receptor (beta chain) turned up a few times. This sample stems from a study of regulatory T cells in long-lasting Graves disease. Arm-PCR of CDR3 regions and iRepertoire HTBI primers were the basis on which TCR beta libraries were built. TCRdb passed the multiplex PCR reads through MiXCR, listing each CDR3 protein once. The table shows about 360,000 distinct CDR3 sequences, with around 15% occurring only once. CDR1 and CDR2 from the germline V gene are DFQATT and SNEGSKA (reference sequence). With V trimmed by 6 bases and J by 4 bases, 7 bases remained unmatched. The CDR3 extends over 14 amino acids. Time point reported: newly diagnosed GD, antithyroid drugs for less than 3 months. With RNA extracted from PBMCs as input, the TCR library was made. Diagnosis followed American Thyroid Association guidelines for Graves' disease. The data were also submitted as part of a second study, on T cells in Graves' hyperthyroidism and ophthalmopathy.

This receptor was identified in a young woman with Graves disease. The source material was peripheral blood mononuclear cells (PBMCs), sampled at new diagnosis, from a patient treated with antithyroid drugs. This chain joins TRBV20-1 and TRBJ2-1; 9 bases match TRBD2. The CDR3 sequence is CSAKTSGPYNEQFF. Written as DNA, the CDR3 is TGCAGTGCCAAAACTAGCGGGCCATACAATGAGCAGTTCTTC.